This T cell receptor beta chain was captured by sequencing in a study of T cells in Graves' hyperthyroidism and ophthalmopathy. With regard to this clonotype: Its antigen is not known.

Amplification targeted TCR beta CDR3 regions from RNA transcripts. First-round RT-PCR of the TCR CDR3 relied on the HTBI primer set. TCRdb independently ran MiXCR on the multiplex PCR reads; one entry per CDR3 protein. The data contain about 98,000 distinct CDR3 sequences, approximately 40% of them singletons. Study results and caveats: Clonotypes that were expanded in thyroid above 0.001 mostly appeared in blood too.

Aged 18 to 65, the patients had hyperthyroidism that was newly diagnosed and had lasted under 2 months. CDR1 and CDR2 from the germline V gene are SNHLY and FYNNEI. The J segment lost 4 bases and the V segment lost 6 bases, leaving 10 bases of the junction unmatched. The CDR3 length is 15 residues. The chain is built from TRBV2 and TRBJ2-3; 7 bases align to TRBD2. The material sequenced was peripheral blood or thyroid tissue (not recorded which). This receptor was taken from a woman aged 25-40 years with Graves' hyperthyroidism. CDR3 in DNA: TGTGCCAGCAGGTACGGCGGGAGATACGCAGATACGCAGTATTTT. Residues: CASRYGGRYADTQYF.